This is a list of T cell receptor beta chains from one sample in a study of blood T cell repertoires in COVID-19. Here immunoSEQ multiplex PCR was the method, and the copy in TCRdb shows in-frame clones only, minus some. This sample carries roughly 150,000 clones, 70% to 85% of them seen once, and the ten largest clones take more than 5.5%. What was sequenced was peripheral blood. Source of these receptors: a woman aged 50 to 60 in a cohort sampled during active or convalescent COVID-19. CDR3s include the opening cysteine and the closing phenylalanine or tryptophan. Each record gives: clone size, V gene, D gene, J gene, CDR3 protein, CDR3 DNA. D genes are given only for firm matches. Size is stated for part of the rows, as once, few or many counts, or as a class when the clone is expanded.

size: .
V: TRBV7-2
D: TRBD2
J: TRBJ2-1
CDR3: CASSHTGTRPYNEQFF
DNA: TGTGCCAGCAGCCATACCGGGACTAGGCCCTACAATGAGCAGTTCTTC

size: .
V: TRBV5-1
D: TRBD1
J: TRBJ2-5
CDR3: CASSQQPTGGQETQYF
DNA: TGCGCCAGCAGCCAACAACCCACAGGGGGACAAGAGACCCAGTACTTC

size: .
V: TRBV19
D: .
J: TRBJ2-7
CDR3: CASSVQRYREQYF
DNA: TGTGCCAGTAGCGTCCAACGGTACCGCGAGCAGTACTTC

size: few
V: TRBV19
D: .
J: TRBJ2-7
CDR3: CASSIMAQDYEQYF
DNA: TGTGCCAGTAGTATAATGGCCCAGGACTACGAGCAGTACTTC

size: .
V: TRBV6-2/TRBV6-3
D: .
J: TRBJ2-7
CDR3: CASSYAGQFGDYEQYF
DNA: TGTGCCAGCAGTTACGCAGGACAGTTCGGGGACTACGAGCAGTACTTC

size: .
V: TRBV3-1/TRBV3-2
D: TRBD1
J: TRBJ2-7
CDR3: CASSQSSGTGSGEQYF
DNA: TGTGCCAGCAGCCAATCCTCCGGGACAGGGTCTGGGGAGCAGTACTTC

size: .
V: TRBV10-2
D: TRBD1
J: TRBJ1-3
CDR3: CASSDPPGQGGNTIYF
DNA: TGCGCCAGCAGTGATCCGCCGGGACAGGGTGGAAACACCATATATTTT

size: once
V: TRBV2
D: TRBD1
J: TRBJ1-6
CDR3: CASSERGQGRSPLHF
DNA: TGTGCCAGCAGTGAAAGGGGGCAGGGTCGTTCACCCCTCCACTTT

size: once
V: TRBV4-3
D: TRBD1
J: TRBJ1-2
CDR3: CASSRPGQGLGGYTF
DNA: TGCGCCAGCAGCCGCCCGGGACAGGGATTGGGTGGCTACACCTTC

size: .
V: TRBV7-2
D: .
J: TRBJ1-1
CDR3: CASSQRTVNTEAFF
DNA: TGTGCCAGCAGCCAGCGGACGGTGAACACTGAAGCTTTCTTT

size: few
V: TRBV7-8
D: TRBD1
J: TRBJ2-5
CDR3: CASSLASGQQETQYF
DNA: TGTGCCAGCAGCTTAGCGTCGGGACAGCAAGAGACCCAGTACTTC

size: .
V: TRBV3-1/TRBV3-2
D: TRBD1
J: TRBJ1-1
CDR3: CASSYGQGENTEAFF
DNA: TGTGCCAGCAGTTACGGACAGGGGGAGAACACTGAAGCTTTCTTT

size: .
V: TRBV7-2
D: .
J: TRBJ1-6
CDR3: CASNTPGLLSPLHF
DNA: TGTGCCAGCAACACCCCAGGGCTACTTTCACCCCTCCACTTT

size: .
V: TRBV10-3
D: TRBD1
J: TRBJ1-2
CDR3: CAISRVKLIQGVDYGYTF
DNA: TGTGCCATCAGTCGCGTAAAGCTGATACAGGGGGTAGACTATGGCTACACCTTC

size: .
V: TRBV3-1/TRBV3-2
D: TRBD2
J: TRBJ2-5
CDR3: CASSMRGGQSKTQYF
DNA: TGTGCCAGCAGCATGCGGGGGGGCCAGTCCAAGACCCAGTACTTC

size: .
V: TRBV9
D: TRBD2
J: TRBJ2-3
CDR3: CASSPTLAGGLDTQYF
DNA: TGTGCCAGCAGCCCCACGTTGGCGGGGGGCTTGGATACGCAGTATTTT

size: .
V: TRBV5-1
D: .
J: TRBJ1-1
CDR3: CASSLVRPTEAFF
DNA: TGCGCCAGCAGCTTGGTCAGGCCTACTGAAGCTTTCTTT

size: .
V: TRBV6-2/TRBV6-3
D: .
J: TRBJ2-6
CDR3: CASSYVFGANVLTF
DNA: TGTGCCAGCAGTTATGTCTTCGGGGCCAACGTCCTGACTTTC

size: .
V: TRBV5-1
D: .
J: TRBJ2-7
CDR3: CASSLVDTSSYEQYF
DNA: TGCGCCAGCAGCTTGGTGGACACGAGCTCCTACGAGCAGTACTTC

size: .
V: TRBV27
D: .
J: TRBJ1-6
CDR3: CASSLGQGMSSPLHF
DNA: TGTGCCAGCAGTTTAGGGCAGGGGATGAGTTCACCCCTCCACTTT

size: .
V: TRBV11-2
D: TRBD1
J: TRBJ1-4
CDR3: CASSPRTGTATNEKLFF
DNA: TGTGCCAGCAGCCCGCGGACAGGCACCGCAACTAATGAAAAACTGTTTTTT

size: .
V: TRBV18
D: .
J: TRBJ1-5
CDR3: CASSHGSGQLNQPQHF
DNA: TGTGCCAGCTCCCACGGAAGCGGGCAGCTCAATCAGCCCCAGCATTTT

size: .
V: TRBV30
D: .
J: TRBJ2-3
CDR3: CAWRGDYAGSDTQYF
DNA: TGTGCCTGGAGAGGTGACTACGCCGGGTCAGATACGCAGTATTTT

size: .
V: TRBV30
D: .
J: TRBJ1-5
CDR3: CAWGPAGAQPQHF
DNA: TGTGCCTGGGGGCCCGCAGGGGCCCAGCCCCAGCATTTT

size: .
V: TRBV10-2
D: .
J: TRBJ1-3
CDR3: CASTRGLDGNTIYF
DNA: TGCGCCAGCACCCGGGGACTCGACGGAAACACCATATATTTT

size: .
V: TRBV4-2
D: .
J: TRBJ1-4
CDR3: CASSQASEHNEKLFF
DNA: TGTGCCAGCAGCCAAGCAAGCGAGCATAATGAAAAACTGTTTTTT

size: .
V: TRBV5-6
D: .
J: TRBJ1-1
CDR3: CASSLEQEWTEAFF
DNA: TGTGCCAGCAGCTTGGAACAGGAGTGGACTGAAGCTTTCTTT

size: .
V: TRBV6-5
D: .
J: TRBJ2-7
CDR3: CASSQTNYEQYF
DNA: TGTGCCAGCAGCCAGACAAACTACGAGCAGTACTTC

size: .
V: TRBV6-1
D: .
J: TRBJ2-3
CDR3: CASSSLGTDTQYF
DNA: TGTGCCAGCAGTTCGCTAGGAACAGATACGCAGTATTTT

size: .
V: TRBV4-2
D: .
J: TRBJ2-5
CDR3: CASSQGGGRETQYF
DNA: TGTGCCAGCAGTCAAGGGGGGGGCCGAGAGACCCAGTACTTC

size: once
V: TRBV6-5
D: TRBD1
J: TRBJ1-5
CDR3: CASSKQGAGNQPQHF
DNA: TGTGCCAGCAGTAAACAGGGGGCAGGAAATCAGCCCCAGCATTTT

size: once
V: TRBV7-2
D: TRBD2
J: TRBJ2-1
CDR3: CASSGLSGGGAQFF
DNA: TGTGCCAGCAGCGGTTTGAGCGGGGGAGGAGCGCAGTTCTTC

size: .
V: TRBV13
D: .
J: TRBJ1-1
CDR3: CASSHRGGATEAFF
DNA: TGTGCCAGCAGCCACCGGGGGGGGGCCACTGAAGCTTTCTTT

size: .
V: TRBV7-6
D: .
J: TRBJ1-5
CDR3: CASSLGGGSNQPQHF
DNA: TGTGCCAGCAGCTTAGGAGGGGGAAGCAATCAGCCCCAGCATTTT

size: .
V: TRBV7-9
D: .
J: TRBJ2-7
CDR3: CASSTGIEQYF
DNA: TGTGCCAGCAGCACAGGTATCGAGCAGTACTTC

size: once
V: TRBV3-1/TRBV3-2
D: .
J: TRBJ1-4
CDR3: CASSQDRTAKLFF
DNA: TGTGCCAGCAGCCAAGATAGGACAGCTAAACTGTTTTTT

size: once
V: TRBV29-1
D: .
J: TRBJ1-2
CDR3: CSVAVSRFSGYTF
DNA: TGCAGCGTTGCGGTGTCCCGGTTTTCTGGCTACACCTTC

size: .
V: TRBV6-5
D: .
J: TRBJ2-3
CDR3: CASSYGGAFADTQYF
DNA: TGTGCCAGCAGTTACGGGGGGGCCTTTGCAGATACGCAGTATTTT

size: .
V: TRBV6-5
D: TRBD1
J: TRBJ2-7
CDR3: CASSYGTGGEQYF
DNA: TGTGCCAGCAGTTACGGGACAGGGGGCGAGCAGTACTTC

size: .
V: TRBV5-1
D: TRBD2
J: TRBJ2-3
CDR3: CASSLVQRGGRGTDTQYF
DNA: TGCGCCAGCAGCTTGGTCCAGCGGGGGGGCCGGGGCACAGATACGCAGTATTTT

size: .
V: TRBV7-9
D: .
J: TRBJ2-7
CDR3: CASSLKVGQKSSYEQYF
DNA: TGTGCCAGCAGCTTAAAAGTCGGACAGAAAAGCTCCTACGAGCAGTACTTC

size: once
V: TRBV24-1
D: TRBD2
J: TRBJ2-1
CDR3: CASEAGSSYNEQFF
DNA: TGTGCCAGTGAAGCGGGGTCCTCCTACAATGAGCAGTTCTTC

size: few
V: TRBV6-5
D: .
J: TRBJ2-1
CDR3: CASSLLGQGSEQFF
DNA: TGTGCCAGCAGTTTACTCGGGCAGGGTTCTGAGCAGTTCTTC

size: .
V: TRBV6-4
D: TRBD2
J: TRBJ2-3
CDR3: CASSETAGGTDTQYF
DNA: TGTGCCAGCAGTGAAACGGCGGGGGGAACAGATACGCAGTATTTT

size: .
V: TRBV9
D: .
J: TRBJ2-1
CDR3: CASSVGGEDNEQFF
DNA: TGTGCCAGCAGTGTAGGGGGGGAGGACAATGAGCAGTTCTTC

size: .
V: TRBV18
D: .
J: TRBJ2-7
CDR3: CASSPRTRTYEQYF
DNA: TGTGCCAGCTCACCACGCACTCGCACCTACGAGCAGTACTTC

size: .
V: TRBV7-2
D: TRBD1
J: TRBJ1-6
CDR3: CASSLGRDRNYNSPLHF
DNA: TGTGCCAGCAGCTTAGGGCGGGACAGAAACTATAATTCACCCCTCCACTTT

size: .
V: TRBV7-8
D: .
J: TRBJ1-2
CDR3: CASSLTGGNYGYTF
DNA: TGTGCCAGCAGCTTAACCGGGGGGAACTATGGCTACACCTTC

size: .
V: TRBV11-2
D: .
J: TRBJ2-5
CDR3: CASSLDRFAGNGETQYF
DNA: TGTGCCAGCAGCTTAGATCGGTTTGCAGGGAATGGGGAGACCCAGTACTTC

size: .
V: TRBV2
D: TRBD1
J: TRBJ1-2
CDR3: CASSRTGWSGYTF
DNA: TGTGCCAGCAGTCGGACAGGGTGGAGTGGCTACACCTTC

size: .
V: TRBV2
D: .
J: TRBJ1-1
CDR3: CASMDNRVFF
DNA: TGTGCCAGCATGGACAATCGGGTTTTCTTT

size: once
V: TRBV4-3
D: TRBD1
J: TRBJ2-7
CDR3: CASSQARGSSYEQYF
DNA: TGCGCCAGCAGCCAGGCCAGGGGGAGCTCCTACGAGCAGTACTTC

size: .
V: TRBV2
D: .
J: TRBJ2-5
CDR3: CATTGSGQETQYF
DNA: TGTGCCACCACCGGTAGCGGCCAAGAGACCCAGTACTTC

size: .
V: TRBV14
D: .
J: TRBJ1-2
CDR3: CASSPTGVGYTF
DNA: TGTGCCAGCAGCCCAACAGGCGTCGGCTACACCTTC

size: .
V: TRBV5-5
D: .
J: TRBJ1-3
CDR3: CASSLGVRSSGNTIYF
DNA: TGTGCCAGCAGCCTTGGTGTCAGAAGCTCTGGAAACACCATATATTTT

size: .
V: TRBV3-1/TRBV3-2
D: TRBD1
J: TRBJ1-3
CDR3: CASSITGGLGNTIYF
DNA: TGTGCCAGCAGCATCACAGGGGGCCTTGGAAACACCATATATTTT

size: many
V: TRBV23-1
D: .
J: TRBJ1-2
CDR3: CASSWRGGPPNYGYTF
DNA: TGCGCCAGCTCCTGGCGGGGGGGCCCGCCGAACTATGGCTACACCTTC

size: once
V: TRBV19
D: .
J: TRBJ1-4
CDR3: CASSSTGLAEKLFF
DNA: TGTGCCAGTAGCTCTACAGGGCTCGCGGAAAAACTGTTTTTT

size: .
V: TRBV4-3
D: TRBD1
J: TRBJ1-2
CDR3: CASSQETGHHGYTF
DNA: TGCGCCAGCAGCCAAGAGACAGGGCATCATGGCTACACCTTC

size: once
V: TRBV4-1
D: TRBD1
J: TRBJ2-3
CDR3: CASSQPGQGVSDTQYF
DNA: TGCGCCAGCAGCCAGCCGGGACAGGGGGTCTCAGATACGCAGTATTTT